Listed below are T cell receptor beta chains from one sample, sequenced in a study of T cells in Graves' hyperthyroidism and ophthalmopathy. TCRdb used MiXCR to reprocess the multiplex PCR reads, holding one entry per CDR3 protein. The data hold about 500,000 distinct CDR3 sequences, with 17% observed a single time. What was sequenced was blood. These receptors all come from a woman between 18 and 29 years old with Graves' ophthalmopathy. Both conserved end residues are trimmed from each CDR3. A D gene is named only where the DNA matches it firmly.

NA	TRBV28	TRBJ2-6	ASSLWPDSGANVLT
TRBD2	TRBV27	TRBJ2-1	ASRGGTSGRNEQF
NA	TRBV27	TRBJ2-1	ASSWDTYNEQF
NA	TRBV11-2	TRBJ1-4	ASSPTGINEKLF
NA	TRBV4-2	TRBJ2-3	ASSQGEADTQY
TRBD2	TRBV7-2	TRBJ2-5	ASSLGEGGETETQY
NA	TRBV29-1	TRBJ1-1	SVPLRAALSNTEAF
NA	TRBV6-1	TRBJ1-1	ASRDSLNTEAF
TRBD1	TRBV9	TRBJ2-7	ASSPGRKGQGVTEQY
TRBD1	TRBV2	TRBJ1-1	ASSSRTGFVEAF
NA	TRBV15	TRBJ2-3	ATSRVPSTDTQY
NA	TRBV29-1	TRBJ2-3	SVGQITDTQY
NA	TRBV7-9	TRBJ2-3	ASSLVDNTDTQY
NA	TRBV5-1	TRBJ2-7	ASSFDPISYEQY
TRBD1	TRBV7-8	TRBJ1-3	ASSPSTGGSGNTIY
TRBD1	TRBV2	TRBJ1-4	ASSELTGGYNEKLF
TRBD2	TRBV12-3/TRBV12-4	TRBJ2-3	ASRRRGGGTDTQY
NA	TRBV20-1	TRBJ2-3	SPQIFGAGRYTDTQY
TRBD1	TRBV28	TRBJ1-5	ASSPAGTGGNQPQH
NA	TRBV5-1	TRBJ2-1	ASSLGPSGQGNNEQF
NA	TRBV28	TRBJ1-5	ASSSPRGLSNQPQH
NA	TRBV19	TRBJ1-5	ASSISGQPQH
NA	TRBV20-1	TRBJ2-1	SADGAYNEQF
NA	TRBV5-5	TRBJ1-5	ASSLGVESPPQH
NA	TRBV25-1	TRBJ1-1	ASVPGLMNTEAF
NA	TRBV12-3/TRBV12-4	TRBJ1-1	ASSPVTGNTEAF
TRBD1	TRBV10-2	TRBJ1-1	ASSSGQVEAF
NA	TRBV4-2	TRBJ1-5	ASSQGNPAQPQH
TRBD1	TRBV20-1	TRBJ1-1	SARTGFSTEAF
TRBD1	TRBV7-2	TRBJ1-6	ASSLEVGQVSPLH
NA	TRBV9	TRBJ1-4	ASSVAYGEKLF
NA	TRBV20-1	TRBJ2-1	SARDWGRNEQF
NA	TRBV19	TRBJ2-1	ASSTQNEQF
NA	TRBV18	TRBJ2-5	ASSHYSETQY
NA	TRBV11-2	TRBJ1-4	ASSLERGSNEKLF